This T cell receptor (beta chain) stems from a study of Ad26.COV2.S vaccination and SARS-CoV-2 variants (dated by TCRdb to the early 2020s). Looking at the study overall: Donors in the vaccine arm were drawn from COV1001, a multicentre, randomized, double-blind, placebo-controlled phase I-IIa trial testing Ad26.COV2.S in healthy adults. Dosing of Ad26.COV2.S was intramuscular, at either 5x10^10 or 1x10^11 viral particles, delivered as one shot or as two shots spaced 56 days apart. Sequencing of the TCRbeta repertoire served to evaluate the specificity and breadth of SARS-CoV-2-reactive T cell receptors following Ad26.COV2.S vaccination. A total of 32 samples were included in the TCR-sequenced set, comprising roughly 19 Ad26.COV2.S vaccine recipients, 5 placebo recipients and 8 SARS-CoV-2 convalescent individuals. Participants in the trial were split at random into five groups of five each, receiving low-dose or high-dose Ad26.COV2.S once or twice, or else placebo on both occasions. Blinding of investigators to trial group allocation was maintained during experiments and outcome assessment.

Concerning this clone: Its antigen remains unidentified. No clone much larger than this one lies a single base away; base qualities are absent.

The junction shows trimming of 11 bases on V and 0 bases on J, plus 17 bases between the germline ends. The cysteine opens and the phenylalanine closes a CDR3 of 15 amino acids. CDR3 DNA only is kept here, 45 bases in frame from base 1. CDR1 and CDR2 were assigned from the germline V gene as SGHTA and FQGTGA. General study outcomes and caveats: After vaccination, substantial breadth of spike-specific CD8+ and CD4+ T cell responses was reported. The authors noted that total T cell responses may have been underestimated by the TCR breadth and depth analyses. Spike-specific TCR breadth was higher in Ad26.COV2.S recipients than in placebo recipients (P = 0.0014). The study lacked the statistical power to compare responses across vaccine doses or regimens. Vaccine and placebo recipients had similar non-spike TCR breadth, a finding consistent with the vaccine containing only spike.

The immunoSEQ Assay was the method used to sequence TCRbeta CDR3 regions. After extraction, genomic DNA underwent amplification by bias-controlled multiplex PCR, followed by high-throughput sequencing. The paper's data handling went like this. To quantify the absolute abundance of every unique TCRbeta CDR3 region, sequences were collapsed and filtered. T cell fraction was estimated by normalizing TCRbeta template counts to usable DNA, with usable DNA measured through amplification of reference genes found in all nucleated cells. Repertoire TCRs were annotated as SARS-CoV-2-specific by exact matching of V gene, CDR3 amino acid sequence and J gene to a known reactive TCR set. MIRA supplied the reference SARS-CoV-2 TCR set, which was filtered for enrichment in COVID-19-positive ImmuneCODE repertoires so that public or cross-reactive TCRs were removed. Based on the MIRA antigens, annotated TCRs were further analysed at the level of specific ORF or position within ORF. Depth was the summed frequency of annotated unique rearrangements, while breadth was defined as annotated unique rearrangements over total unique productive rearrangements. TCR breadth was compared between groups using two-sided Wilcoxon rank-sum tests. The clones in this table, taken by TCRdb from immuneACCESS, are in-frame only. Not every clone is retained; where verified, under half of the shortfall comes from an unresolved V gene, and the cause of the rest is unknown. D and trimming come from the DNA, and the V and J calls and clone size come from that table. The sample includes around 400,000 clones, with 83% observed a single time. The ten biggest clones cover more than 7% of the sample.

The sample's treatment or condition label, decoded: some 20 received Ad26.COV2.S at low or high dose, single or two shots; about five received placebo; per-sample allocation not given. Repertoires of vaccine and placebo recipients were sequenced from samples taken on day 63 after the first injection. In Cohort 1b, 20 to 25 adults aged 18-55 years were enrolled at a single site in Boston, USA, between 29 July and 7 August 2020. Ad26.COV2.S consisted of a replication-incompetent adenovirus type 26 vector by which a prefusion-stabilized SARS-CoV-2 spike protein from the original Wuhan strain was expressed.

This chain is built from TRBV7-3 and TRBJ1-3, with the D gene not confidently named. This clonotype was sampled from a person aged 18 to 59 who received the Ad26.COV2.S COVID-19 vaccine or a placebo. Source: peripheral blood, taken in a trial of Ad26.COV2.S vaccine versus placebo. The bases read TGTGCCGGTGGGCCAACCTGGACCTCTGGAAACACCATATATTTT. Its translation reads: CAGGPTWTSGNTIYF.